Included here is one T cell receptor beta chain sequence, with context. The source of the sample is a study of blood T cell repertoires in COVID-19. Study overall: Researchers got acute and convalescent COVID-19 samples from the United States, Italy and Spain. The analysed material was cDNA or gDNA that came from T cells, B-cell-depleted T cells, or PBMCs.

This CDR3 spans 14 amino acids. The V and J ends lost 5 bases and 3 bases respectively, with 14 bases between them. Germline CDR1 reads LNHNV; CDR2 reads YYDKDF (reference sequence). Original processing methods: Estimation of nucleated cell counts relied on the amplification of reference gene primers. The method was immunoSEQ multiplex PCR; TCRdb's version includes in-frame clones alone and lacks a portion of them. The D gene and trimming were derived from the DNA, and the V and J assignments and clone size from that table. Among approximately 240,000 clones listed, 80% to 90% were seen once. Cohort placement rested on clinical history that participants reported themselves.

The rearrangement joins TRBV15 to TRBJ2-7; TRBD1 is a possible D gene (6 bases). Input material: PBMCs or T cells enriched from blood (not recorded which). This TCR derives from a woman in her late teens or twenties in a cohort exposed to, infected with or recovered from COVID-19 (not recorded which). The CDR3 region has the DNA TGTGCCACCAGCCCACGGACAGCGAGCTACGAGCAGTACTTC. Amino acids: CATSPRTASYEQYF.